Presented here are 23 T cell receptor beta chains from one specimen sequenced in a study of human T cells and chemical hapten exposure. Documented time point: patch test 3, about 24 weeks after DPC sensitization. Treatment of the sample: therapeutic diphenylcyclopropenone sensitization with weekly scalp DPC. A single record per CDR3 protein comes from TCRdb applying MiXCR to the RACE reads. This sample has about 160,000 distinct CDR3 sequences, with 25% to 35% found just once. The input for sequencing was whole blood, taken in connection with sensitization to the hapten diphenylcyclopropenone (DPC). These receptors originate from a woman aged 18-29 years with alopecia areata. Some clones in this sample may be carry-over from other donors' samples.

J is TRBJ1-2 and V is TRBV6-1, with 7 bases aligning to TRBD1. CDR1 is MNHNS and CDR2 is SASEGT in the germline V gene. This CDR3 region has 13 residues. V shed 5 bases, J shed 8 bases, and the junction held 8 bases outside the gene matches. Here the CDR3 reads CASSTRTGGGYTF. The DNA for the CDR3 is TGTGCCAGCAGTACCCGGACAGGTGGAGGCTACACCTTC.

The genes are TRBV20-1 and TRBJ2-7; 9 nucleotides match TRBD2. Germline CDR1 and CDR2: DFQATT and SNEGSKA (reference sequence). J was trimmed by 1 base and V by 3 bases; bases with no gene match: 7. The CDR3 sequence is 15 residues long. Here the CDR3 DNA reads TGCAGTGCTAGTGGGCGGGGGGGCCGGTCCTACGAGCAGTACTTC. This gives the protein CSASGRGGRSYEQYF.

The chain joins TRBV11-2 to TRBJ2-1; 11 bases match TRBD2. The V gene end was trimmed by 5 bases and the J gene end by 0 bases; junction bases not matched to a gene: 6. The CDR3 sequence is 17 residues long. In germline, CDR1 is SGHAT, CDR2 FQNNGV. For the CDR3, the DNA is TGTGCCAGCAGCCCCCGCCTAGCGGGGGGCTCCTACAATGAGCAGTTCTTC. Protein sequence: CASSPRLAGGSYNEQFF.

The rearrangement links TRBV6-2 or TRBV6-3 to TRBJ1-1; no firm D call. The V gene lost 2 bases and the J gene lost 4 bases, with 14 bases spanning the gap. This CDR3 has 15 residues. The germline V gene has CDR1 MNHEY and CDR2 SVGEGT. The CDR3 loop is CASSYDSGGLTEAFF. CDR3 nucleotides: TGTGCCAGCAGTTACGATTCAGGAGGACTCACTGAAGCTTTCTTT.

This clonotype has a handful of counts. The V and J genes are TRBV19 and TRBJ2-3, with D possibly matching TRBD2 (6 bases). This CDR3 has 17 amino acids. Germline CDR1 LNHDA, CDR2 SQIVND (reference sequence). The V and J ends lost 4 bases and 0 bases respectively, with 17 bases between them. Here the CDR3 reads CASSRTPRETSTDTQYF. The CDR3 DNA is TGTGCCAGTAGTAGGACCCCTCGGGAGACTAGCACAGATACGCAGTATTTT. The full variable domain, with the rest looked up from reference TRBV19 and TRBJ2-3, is DGGITQSPKYLFRKEGQNVTLSCEQNLNHDAMYWYRQDPGQGLRLIYYSQIVNDFQKGDIAEGYSVSREKKESFPLTVTSAQKNPTAFYLCASSRTPRETSTDTQYFGPGTRLTVL.

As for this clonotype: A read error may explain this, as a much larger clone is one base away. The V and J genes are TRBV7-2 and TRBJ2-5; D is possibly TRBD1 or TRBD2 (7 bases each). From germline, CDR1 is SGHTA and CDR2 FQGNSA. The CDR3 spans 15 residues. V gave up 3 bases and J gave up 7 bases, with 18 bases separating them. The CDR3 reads CASSFDRERGGTQYF. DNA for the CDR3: TGTGCCAGCAGCTTCGACAGGGAGCGCGGGGGGACCCAGTACTTC.

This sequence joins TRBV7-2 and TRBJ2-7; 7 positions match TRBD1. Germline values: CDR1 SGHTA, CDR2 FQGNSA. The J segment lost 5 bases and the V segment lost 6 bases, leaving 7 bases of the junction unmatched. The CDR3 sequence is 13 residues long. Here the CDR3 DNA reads TGTGCCAGCAGTAGGGGGCGTGGTGACGAGCAGTACTTC. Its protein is CASSRGRGDEQYF.

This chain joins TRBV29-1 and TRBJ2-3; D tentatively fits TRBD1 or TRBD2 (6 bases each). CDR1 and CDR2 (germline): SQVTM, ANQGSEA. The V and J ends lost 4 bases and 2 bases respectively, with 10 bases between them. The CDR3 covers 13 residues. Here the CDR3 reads CSVVWGATDTQYF. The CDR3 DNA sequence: TGCAGCGTTGTATGGGGGGCCACAGATACGCAGTATTTT.

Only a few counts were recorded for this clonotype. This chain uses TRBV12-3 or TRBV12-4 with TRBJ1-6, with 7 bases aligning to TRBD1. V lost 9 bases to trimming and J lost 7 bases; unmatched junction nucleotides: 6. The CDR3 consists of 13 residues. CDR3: CASQTGLNSPLHF. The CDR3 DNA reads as TGTGCCAGTCAGACAGGGCTAAATTCACCCCTCCACTTT.

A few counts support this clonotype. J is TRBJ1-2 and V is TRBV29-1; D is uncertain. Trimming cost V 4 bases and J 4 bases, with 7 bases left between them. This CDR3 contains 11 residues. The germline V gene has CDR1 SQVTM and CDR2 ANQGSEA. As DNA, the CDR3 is TGCAGCGTTGGGGAGGGCTATGGCTACACCTTC. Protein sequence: CSVGEGYGYTF.

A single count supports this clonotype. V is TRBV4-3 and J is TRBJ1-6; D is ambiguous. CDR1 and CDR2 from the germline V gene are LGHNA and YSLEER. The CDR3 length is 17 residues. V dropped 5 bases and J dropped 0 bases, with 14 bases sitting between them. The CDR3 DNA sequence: TGCGCCAGCAGCTCAAGATCTGGGAGCTCCTATAATTCACCCCTCCACTTT. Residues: CASSSRSGSSYNSPLHF.

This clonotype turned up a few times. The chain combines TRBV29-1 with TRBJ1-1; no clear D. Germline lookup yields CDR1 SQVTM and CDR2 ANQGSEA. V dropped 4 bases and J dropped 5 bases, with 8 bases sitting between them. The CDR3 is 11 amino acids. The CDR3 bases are TGCAGCGTTGTGCGTCTGACTGAAGCTTTCTTT. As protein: CSVVRLTEAFF.

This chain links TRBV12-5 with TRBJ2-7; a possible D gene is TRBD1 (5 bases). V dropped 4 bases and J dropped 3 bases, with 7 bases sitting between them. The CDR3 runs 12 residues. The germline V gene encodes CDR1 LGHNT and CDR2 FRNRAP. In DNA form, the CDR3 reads TGTGCTAGTGGTTCGACAGTCTACGAGCAGTACTTC. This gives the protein CASGSTVYEQYF. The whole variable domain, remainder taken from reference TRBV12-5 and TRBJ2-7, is DARVTQTPRHKVTEMGQEVTMRCQPILGHNTVFWYRQTMMQGLELLAYFRNRAPLDDSGMPKDRFSAEMPDATLATLKIQPSEPRDSAVYFCASGSTVYEQYFGPGTRLTVT.

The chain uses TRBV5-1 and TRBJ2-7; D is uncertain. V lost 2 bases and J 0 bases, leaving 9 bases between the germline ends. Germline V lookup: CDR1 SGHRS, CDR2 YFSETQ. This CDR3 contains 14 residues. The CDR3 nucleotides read TGCGCCAGCAGCTTTAATATACACTCCTACGAGCAGTACTTC. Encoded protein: CASSFNIHSYEQYF. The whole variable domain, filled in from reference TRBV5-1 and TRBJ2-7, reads KAGVTQTPRYLIKTRGQQVTLSCSPISGHRSVSWYQQTPGQGLQFLFEYFSETQRNKGNFPGRFSGRQFSNSRSEMNVSTLELGDSALYLCASSFNIHSYEQYFGPGTRLTVT.

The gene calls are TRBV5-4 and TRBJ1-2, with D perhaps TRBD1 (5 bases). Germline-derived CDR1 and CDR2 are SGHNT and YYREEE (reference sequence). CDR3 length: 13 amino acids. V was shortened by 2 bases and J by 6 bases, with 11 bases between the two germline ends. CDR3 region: CASSFWGTDGYTF. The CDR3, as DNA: TGTGCCAGCAGCTTTTGGGGGACGGATGGCTACACCTTC. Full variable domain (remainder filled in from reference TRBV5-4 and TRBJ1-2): ETGVTQSPTHLIKTRGQQVTLRCSSQSGHNTVSWYQQALGQGPQFIFQYYREEENGRGNFPPRFSGLQFPNYSSELNVNALELDDSALYLCASSFWGTDGYTFGSGTRLTVV.

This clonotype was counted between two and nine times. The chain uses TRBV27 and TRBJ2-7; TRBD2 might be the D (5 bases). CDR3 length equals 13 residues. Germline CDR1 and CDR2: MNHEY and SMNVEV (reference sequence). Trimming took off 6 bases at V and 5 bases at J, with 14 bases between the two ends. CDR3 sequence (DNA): TGTGCCAGCAGGAGGGTTGGGAACCACGAGCAGTACTTC. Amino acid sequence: CASRRVGNHEQYF.

This chain's CDR3 is CASSQVPGLAAHNEQFF. CDR3 in DNA: TGCGCCAGCAGCCAAGTGCCGGGACTAGCGGCGCACAATGAGCAGTTCTTC. The gene calls are TRBV4-3 and TRBJ2-1, with 11 nucleotides matching TRBD2. The germline gives CDR1 LGHNA, CDR2 YSLEER. V lost 1 base to trimming and J lost 5 bases; unmatched junction nucleotides: 7. This CDR3 region has 17 residues.

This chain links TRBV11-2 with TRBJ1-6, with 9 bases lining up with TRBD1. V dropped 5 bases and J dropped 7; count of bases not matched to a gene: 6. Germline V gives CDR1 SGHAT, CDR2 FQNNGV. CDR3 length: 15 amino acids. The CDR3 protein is CASSRSGTGNSPLHF. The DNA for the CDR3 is TGTGCCAGCAGCCGTTCCGGGACAGGGAATTCACCCCTCCACTTT.

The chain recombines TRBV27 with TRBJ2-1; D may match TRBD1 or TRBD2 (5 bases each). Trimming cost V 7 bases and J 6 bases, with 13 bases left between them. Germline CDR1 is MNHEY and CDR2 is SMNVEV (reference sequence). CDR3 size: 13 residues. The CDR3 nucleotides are TGTGCCAGCACCGGGGCGGGCATCAATGAGCAGTTCTTC. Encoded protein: CASTGAGINEQFF.

The CDR3 region is CSVEDPPGWDSSYNEQFF. The CDR3 DNA reads TGCAGCGTTGAAGATCCGCCCGGATGGGACAGCTCCTACAATGAGCAGTTCTTC. The chain joins TRBV29-1 to TRBJ2-1; 7 bases agree with TRBD1. CDR1 is SQVTM and CDR2 is ANQGSEA in the germline V gene. The CDR3 covers 18 residues. Germline trimming cut 0 bases from V and 0 bases from J; bases unmatched to any gene: 11.

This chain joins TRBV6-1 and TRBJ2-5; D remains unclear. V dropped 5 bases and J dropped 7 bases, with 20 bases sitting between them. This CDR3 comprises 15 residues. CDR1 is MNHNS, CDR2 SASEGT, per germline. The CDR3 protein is CASSYPSQTLGTQYF. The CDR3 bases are TGTGCCAGCAGTTACCCGTCCCAGACTTTGGGGACCCAGTACTTC.

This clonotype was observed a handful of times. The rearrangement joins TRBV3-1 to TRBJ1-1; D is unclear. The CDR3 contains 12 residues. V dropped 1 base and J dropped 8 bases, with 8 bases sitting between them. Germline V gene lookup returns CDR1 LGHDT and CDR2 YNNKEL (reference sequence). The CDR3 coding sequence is TGTGCCAGCAGCCAAGGGCCTCCCGAAGCTTTCTTT. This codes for CASSQGPPEAFF.

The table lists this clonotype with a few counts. This chain's CDR3 is CASRTWDRAYEQYF. CDR3 nucleotides: TGCGCCAGTAGAACGTGGGACAGAGCCTACGAGCAGTACTTC. V gene TRBV4-1 combines with J gene TRBJ2-7; the match to TRBD1 covers 7 bases. V dropped 9 bases and J dropped 2; count of bases not matched to a gene: 10. The CDR3 totals 14 residues. CDR1 is MGHRA, CDR2 YSYEKL, per germline.